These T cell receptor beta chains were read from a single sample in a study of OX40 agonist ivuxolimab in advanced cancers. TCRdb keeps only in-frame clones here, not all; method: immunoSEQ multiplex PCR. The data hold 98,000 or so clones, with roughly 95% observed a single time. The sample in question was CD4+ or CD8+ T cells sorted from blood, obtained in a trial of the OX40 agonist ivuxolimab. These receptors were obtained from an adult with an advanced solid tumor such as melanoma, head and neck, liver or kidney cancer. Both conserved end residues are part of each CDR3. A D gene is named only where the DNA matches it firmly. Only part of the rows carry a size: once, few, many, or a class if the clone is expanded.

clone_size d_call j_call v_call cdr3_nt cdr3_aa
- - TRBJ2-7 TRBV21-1 TGTGCCATACGGATGTCGGGACAGGGGGTCTACGAGCAGTACTTC CAIRMSGQGVYEQYF
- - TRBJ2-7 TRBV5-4 TGTGCCAGCAGCTTGGGACAGGGAGGAGGCGAGCAGTACTTC CASSLGQGGGEQYF
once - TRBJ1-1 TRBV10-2 TGCGCCAGCAGAGAGATTGGGGGACTGAAAGCTTTCTTT CASREIGGLKAFF
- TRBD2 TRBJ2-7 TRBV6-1 TGTGCCACCCAGACGGGAGGGGGGGGCGCCTACGAGCAGTACTTC CATQTGGGGAYEQYF
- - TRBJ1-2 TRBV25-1 TGTGCCAGCAGTGAGGGACTCTATGGCTACACCTTC CASSEGLYGYTF
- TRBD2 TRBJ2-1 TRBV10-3 TGTGCCACCTCGACTAGCGGGAGATCTAATGAGCAGTTCTTC CATSTSGRSNEQFF
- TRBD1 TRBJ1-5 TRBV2 TGTGCCAGCACCCTGGGACAGGGTAGCAATCAGCCCCAGCATTTT CASTLGQGSNQPQHF
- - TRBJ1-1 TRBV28 TGTGCCAGCACCTTCCGTCATAACACTGAAGCTTTCTTT CASTFRHNTEAFF
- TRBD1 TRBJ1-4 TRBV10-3 TGTGCCATCAGTCCACAGACAGGGAGTAATGAAAAACTGTTTTTT CAISPQTGSNEKLFF
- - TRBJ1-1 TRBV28 TGTGCCAGCCCGGACGGGGCTGAAGCTTTCTTT CASPDGAEAFF
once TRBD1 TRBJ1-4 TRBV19 TGTGCCAGTAAAGGGGACAGGGGAAATGAAAAACTGTTTTTT CASKGDRGNEKLFF
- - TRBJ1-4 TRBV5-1 TGCGCCAGCAGCTTGGGCAGTGCAACTAATGAAAAACTGTTTTTT CASSLGSATNEKLFF
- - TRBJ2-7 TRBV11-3 TGTGCCAGCAGTGACAGGTTTTTGGATCGGGGCGAGCAGTACTTC CASSDRFLDRGEQYF
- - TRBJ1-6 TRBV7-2 TGTGCCAGCAGCTTAGATCGACAGGCCGCTGATGTTAATTCACCCCTCCACTTT CASSLDRQAADVNSPLHF
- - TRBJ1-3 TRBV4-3 TGCGCCAGCAGCCAAGATCCTTTAGCTAGCTCTGGAAACACCATATATTTT CASSQDPLASSGNTIYF
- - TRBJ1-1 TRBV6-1 TGTGCCAGCACCAACCGGAGGGCTTTCTTT CASTNRRAFF
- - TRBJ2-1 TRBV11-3 TGTGCCAGCAGCCAAAGGGGATGGCGCAATGAGCAGTTCTTC CASSQRGWRNEQFF
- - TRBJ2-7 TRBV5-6 TGTGCCAGCAGCCCGCCCGGGACCGACTCCTACGAGCAGTACTTC CASSPPGTDSYEQYF
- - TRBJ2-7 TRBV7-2 TGTGCCAGCAGCTTAGGAGGAGGGTTCGAGCAGTACTTC CASSLGGGFEQYF
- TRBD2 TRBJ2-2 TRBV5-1 TGCGCCAGCAGCTTGACAATGAGGACTAGCGGGGGGAGCACGAACACCGGGGAGCTGTTTTTT CASSLTMRTSGGSTNTGELFF
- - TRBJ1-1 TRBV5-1 TGCGCCAGCAGCTGGGGCCAGGGGCTGAACACTGAAGCTTTCTTT CASSWGQGLNTEAFF